The clone carrying this T cell receptor beta chain was recorded at least ten times. Its antigen is unidentified. Primers used in a second PCR of roughly 7 to 12 cycles were a sample-barcoded 5' primer and a J-beta primer mix. TCRdb used MiXCR to reprocess the 5' RACE reads, holding one entry per CDR3 protein. The repertoire consists of 890,000 or so distinct CDR3 sequences, with approximately 67% occurring once and the leading ten covering 28%. The data belong to a study of blood T cells in healthy people across ages. Overall study: T cells yielded about one barcoded beta molecule per two cells through template switching.

Study-level findings and limits: Whereas aged donors had fewer naive CD4+ cells, long-lived donors had more of them and higher diversity. Estimated diversity, derived from one million T cells, was regarded as an underestimate.

The receptor was derived from a man between 25 and 39 years old in good health. The sequencing input was blood.

The CDR3 here is CASSPRDRVYPDTQYF. Written as DNA, the CDR3 is TGTGCCAGCAGCCCCCGTGACAGGGTTTATCCAGATACGCAGTATTTT. J is TRBJ2-3 and V is TRBV12-3 or TRBV12-4; TRBD1 aligns across 7 bases. Trimming cost V 6 bases and J 4 bases; bases outside gene matches: 13. The CDR3 consists of 16 residues.